This is a list of T cell receptor beta chains from one sample in a study of T cell repertoires in cytomegalovirus infection. In TCRdb, the reads were re-called with MiXCR into one record per CDR3 protein. The sample contains under 800,000 distinct CDR3 sequences, 24% of which appear only once. Source material: CD8+ T cells from PBMCs. These receptors originate from a human donor in good health (CMV status not recorded). Some clones in this sample may be carry-over from other donors' samples. Both conserved end residues are part of each CDR3. D genes are given only for firm matches. Size is stated for part of the rows, as once, few or many counts, or as a class when the clone is expanded.

d_call clone_size j_call v_call cdr3_nt cdr3_aa
. many TRBJ2-2 TRBV4-1 TGCGCCAGCAGCCAACACACAGGGAGGAACACCGGGGAGCTGTTTTTT CASSQHTGRNTGELFF
. . TRBJ2-2 TRBV25-1 TGTGCCAGCAGTGACCTTAGCTACACCGGGGAGCTGTTTTTT CASSDLSYTGELFF
. . TRBJ1-1 TRBV6-2/TRBV6-3 TGTGCCAGCAGTCCCGCCCCTGCCGGGAACACTGAAGCTTTCTTT CASSPAPAGNTEAFF
. many TRBJ1-1 TRBV7-8 TGTGCCAGCAGAGCAGGGTTCGCGAACACTGAAGCTTTCTTT CASRAGFANTEAFF
. . TRBJ2-3 TRBV7-9 TGTGCCAGCAGTACAGGGAATACGCAGTATTTT CASSTGNTQYF
. many TRBJ1-1 TRBV7-9 TGTGCCAGCAGCTTGGGAGAAACGGTCAACGCTGAAGCTTTCTTT CASSLGETVNAEAFF
TRBD1 many TRBJ1-5 TRBV7-9 TGTGCCAGCAGTGGGGACAGGGAAGCGCGCAATCAGCCCCAGCATTTT CASSGDREARNQPQHF
. . TRBJ2-5 TRBV29-1 TGCAGCGTTGGTGGGGGAGGGACCCAGTACTTC CSVGGGGTQYF
. few TRBJ2-3 TRBV7-9 TGTGCCAGCAGGGAAGGGGTCACGGGCACAGATACGCAGTATTTT CASREGVTGTDTQYF
. few TRBJ2-3 TRBV20-1 TGCAGTGCTAGAGATAATTGGGGGGTCCCCACAGATACGCAGTATTTT CSARDNWGVPTDTQYF
TRBD1 . TRBJ2-1 TRBV7-4 TGTGCCAGCAGCATAAGGGGACAGGGGGCTCATGAGCAGTTCTTC CASSIRGQGAHEQFF
TRBD1 . TRBJ1-1 TRBV9 TGTGCCAGCAGCGTAACAGGGGCCGCTGAAGCTTTCTTT CASSVTGAAEAFF
. many TRBJ2-1 TRBV7-2 TGTGCCAGCAGTTCCCCCGGCAATGAGCAGTTCTTC CASSSPGNEQFF
. . TRBJ2-3 TRBV6-2/TRBV6-3 TGTGCCAGCAGTTACGAGGGAACAGATACGCAGTATTTT CASSYEGTDTQYF
TRBD1 few TRBJ2-1 TRBV12-3/TRBV12-4 TGTGCCAGCATCGTTTTTGGACAGGGGGGCGATGAGCAGTTCTTC CASIVFGQGGDEQFF
. . TRBJ2-6 TRBV7-2 TGTGCCAACAGCTTAGCAGGGGCACCTATCTCTGGGGCCAACGTCCTGACTTTC CANSLAGAPISGANVLTF
. few TRBJ2-6 TRBV9 TGTGCCAGCAGCGTAGGGGGCAGCTCCTCTGGGGCCAACGTCCTGACTTTC CASSVGGSSSGANVLTF
. few TRBJ2-1 TRBV25-1 TGTGCCAGCATTCAAACAGCGGGTCGCGAGCAGTTCTTC CASIQTAGREQFF
TRBD1 many TRBJ2-7 TRBV7-9 TGTGCCAGCAGCCCCGGGACAGGGAAGAGTGAGCAGTACTTC CASSPGTGKSEQYF
. many TRBJ1-5 TRBV28 TGTGCCAGCAGTTTTTTGGGACTCCAGAGCAATCAGCCCCAGCATTTT CASSFLGLQSNQPQHF
. . TRBJ2-1 TRBV7-9 TGTGCCAGCAGCTCCTCGGGGAGGCACTCCTACAATGAGCAGTTCTTC CASSSSGRHSYNEQFF
. . TRBJ2-5 TRBV14 TGTGCCAGCAGCACTAGGGCGCAAAGAAAGACCCAGTACTTC CASSTRAQRKTQYF
. . TRBJ1-1 TRBV19 TGTGCCAGTAGTACTTCCAGGGAGTTTTTGACTGAAGCTTTCTTT CASSTSREFLTEAFF
TRBD1 few TRBJ1-1 TRBV4-3 TGCGCCAGCAGCCACCTCGTCGGGACAGTGAACACTGAAGCTTTCTTT CASSHLVGTVNTEAFF
. few TRBJ1-2 TRBV20-1 TGCAGTGCCCTCCGACGGACGAACTATGGCTACACCTTC CSALRRTNYGYTF
. . TRBJ2-7 TRBV6-2/TRBV6-3 TGTGCCAGCAGTTACCAGATTTACGAGCAGTACTTC CASSYQIYEQYF
. many TRBJ2-7 TRBV25-1 TGTGCCAGCAGTGGGACGGCCTACGAGCAGTACTTC CASSGTAYEQYF
TRBD1 . TRBJ1-1 TRBV28 TGTGCCAGCAGTTTCCCGGGGACAGTTATGAACACTGAAGCTTTCTTT CASSFPGTVMNTEAFF
. few TRBJ2-7 TRBV7-9 TGTGCCAGCAGCTACATTCGGGACGAGCAGTACTTC CASSYIRDEQYF
. many TRBJ2-7 TRBV7-6 TGTGCCAGCAGCTCCCCGGGCTGGGACGAGCAGTACTTC CASSSPGWDEQYF
. few TRBJ2-7 TRBV7-9 TGTGCCAGCAGCTTATACGCCTACGAGCAGTACTTC CASSLYAYEQYF
TRBD1 . TRBJ1-6 TRBV6-1 TGTGCCAGCAGCCCAGACAGGGGTGGATCCTATAATTCACCCCTCCACTTT CASSPDRGGSYNSPLHF
TRBD1 few TRBJ2-3 TRBV6-6 TGTGCCAGCAGTTACTCCCCAGACCCACCTCGGACAGGTAGCACAGATACGCAGTATTTT CASSYSPDPPRTGSTDTQYF
TRBD2 many TRBJ2-7 TRBV7-2 TGTGCCAGCAGCTTAAGCGGGGGGGCCTCAAACGAGCAGTACTTC CASSLSGGASNEQYF
. . TRBJ1-1 TRBV6-6 TGTGCCAGCAGTTACTACGGCAGGGAGGACACTGAAGCTTTCTTT CASSYYGREDTEAFF
. few TRBJ1-1 TRBV6-2/TRBV6-3 TGTGCCAGCAGTTACTCTGTCAGGGGGAACACTGAAGCTTTCTTT CASSYSVRGNTEAFF
. few TRBJ1-5 TRBV19 TGTGCCAGTAGTATAGATCCAAGCAGGGCCCAGCCCCAGCATTTT CASSIDPSRAQPQHF
. many TRBJ2-2 TRBV7-2 TGTGCCAGCAGCTTAGGACAGGTGACCGGGGAGCTGTTTTTT CASSLGQVTGELFF
. . TRBJ1-5 TRBV4-2 TGTGCCAGCAGCCAAGCAAGGGGGGATCAGCCCCAGCATTTT CASSQARGDQPQHF
. . TRBJ1-2 TRBV7-9 TGTGCCAGCAGCTCCCCTGAGGGGCGATCTAACTATGGCTACACCTTC CASSSPEGRSNYGYTF